This TCR beta chain was documented in a study of OX40 agonist ivuxolimab in advanced cancers. Study-level information: The dose-escalation cohort was around 83% male, with a mean age of about 60 years, ranging roughly 20 to 90. Study results and limitations: Clonal expansion was seen in CD4+ and CD8+ blood T cells by week 6 at 0.1 to 3.0 mg/kg. More expanded clones were seen, on average, in CD8+ T cells than in CD4+.

V trimming: 3 bases; J trimming: 3 bases; junction bases outside the gene matches: 7. Germline loops: CDR1 SGHAT, CDR2 FQNNGV. The CDR3 consists of 15 residues. For this clone: Its specificity is unknown. Additional DNA sequences in this sample encode the identical CDR3.

The table came from immunoSEQ multiplex PCR; TCRdb's copy has only in-frame clones and leaves some out. The sample has roughly 57,000 clones; less than 85% are singletons. The source was CD4+ or CD8+ T cells sorted from blood, collected in a trial of the OX40 agonist ivuxolimab. This TCR came from an adult with an advanced solid tumor such as melanoma, head and neck, liver or kidney cancer. This rearrangement joins TRBV11-2 to TRBJ1-1; TRBD1 matches 7 bases. CDR3 DNA: TGTGCCAGCAGCTTGGAGGGGGCGGGGGACACTGAAGCTTTCTTT. It specifies CASSLEGAGDTEAFF.